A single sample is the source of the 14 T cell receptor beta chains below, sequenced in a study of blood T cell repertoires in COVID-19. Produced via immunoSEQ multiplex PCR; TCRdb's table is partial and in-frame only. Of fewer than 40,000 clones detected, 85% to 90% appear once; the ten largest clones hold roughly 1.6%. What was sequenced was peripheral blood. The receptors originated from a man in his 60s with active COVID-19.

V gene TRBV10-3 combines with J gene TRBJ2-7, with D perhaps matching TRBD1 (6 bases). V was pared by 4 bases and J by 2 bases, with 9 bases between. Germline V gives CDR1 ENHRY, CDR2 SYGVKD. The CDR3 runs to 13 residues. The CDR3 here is CAISGRTAYEQYF. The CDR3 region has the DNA TGTGCCATCAGTGGAAGGACAGCCTACGAGCAGTACTTC.

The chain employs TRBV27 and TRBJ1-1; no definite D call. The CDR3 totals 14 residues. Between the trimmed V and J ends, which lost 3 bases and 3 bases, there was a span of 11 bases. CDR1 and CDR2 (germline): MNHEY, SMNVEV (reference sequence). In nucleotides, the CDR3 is TGTGCCAGCAGTTTCTCCGGGGATTACACTGAAGCTTTCTTT. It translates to CASSFSGDYTEAFF.

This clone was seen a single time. CDR3 sequence reads: CASSLAQSSGGQETQYF. The CDR3 nucleotides read TGTGCCAGCAGCTTAGCGCAGTCTAGCGGGGGCCAAGAGACCCAGTACTTC. V and J are TRBV7-6 and TRBJ2-5; TRBD2 matches 10 bases. Germline values: CDR1 SGHVS, CDR2 FNYEAQ. The CDR3 extends over 17 amino acids. V was clipped by 0 bases and J by 1 base; unmatched bases: 5.

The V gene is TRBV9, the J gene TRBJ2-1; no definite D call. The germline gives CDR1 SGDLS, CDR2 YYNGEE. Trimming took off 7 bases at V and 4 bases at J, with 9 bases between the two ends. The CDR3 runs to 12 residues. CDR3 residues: CASGNSYNEQFF. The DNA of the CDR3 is TGTGCCAGCGGTAACAGTTACAATGAGCAGTTCTTC.

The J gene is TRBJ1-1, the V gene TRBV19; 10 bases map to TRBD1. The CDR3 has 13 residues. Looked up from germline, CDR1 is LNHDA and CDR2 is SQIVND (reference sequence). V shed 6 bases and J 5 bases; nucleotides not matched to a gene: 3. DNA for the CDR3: TGTGCCAGTAGCAGGACAGGGGGGACTGAAGCTTTCTTT. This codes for CASSRTGGTEAFF.

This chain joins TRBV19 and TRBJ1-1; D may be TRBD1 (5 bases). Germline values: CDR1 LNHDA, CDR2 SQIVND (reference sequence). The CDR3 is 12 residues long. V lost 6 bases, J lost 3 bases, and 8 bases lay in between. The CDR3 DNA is TGTGCCAGTAGGTGGGGGGACACTGAAGCTTTCTTT. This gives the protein CASRWGDTEAFF.

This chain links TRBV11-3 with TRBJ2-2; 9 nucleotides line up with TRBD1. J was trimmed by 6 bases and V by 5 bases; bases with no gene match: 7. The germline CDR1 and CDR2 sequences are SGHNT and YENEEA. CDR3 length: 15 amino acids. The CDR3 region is CASSLTGGAAGELFF. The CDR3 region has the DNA TGTGCCAGCAGCCTCACAGGGGGCGCGGCCGGGGAGCTGTTTTTT.

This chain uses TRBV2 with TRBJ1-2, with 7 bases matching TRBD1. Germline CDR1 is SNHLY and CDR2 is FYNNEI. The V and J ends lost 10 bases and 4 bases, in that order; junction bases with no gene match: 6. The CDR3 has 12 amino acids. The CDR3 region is CATRTGGYGYTF. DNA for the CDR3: TGTGCCACCAGGACAGGTGGCTATGGCTACACCTTC.

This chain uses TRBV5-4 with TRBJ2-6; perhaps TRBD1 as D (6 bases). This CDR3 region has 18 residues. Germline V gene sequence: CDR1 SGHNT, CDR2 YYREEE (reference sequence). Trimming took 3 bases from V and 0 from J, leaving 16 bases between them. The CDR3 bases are TGTGCCAGCAGCTACCCACAGGGTTCTAGCTCTGGGGCCAACGTCCTGACTTTC. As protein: CASSYPQGSSSGANVLTF.

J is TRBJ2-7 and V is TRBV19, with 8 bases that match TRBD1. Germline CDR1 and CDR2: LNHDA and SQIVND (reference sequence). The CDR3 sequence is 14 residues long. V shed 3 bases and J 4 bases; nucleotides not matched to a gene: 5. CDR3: CASSIRDRSYEQYF. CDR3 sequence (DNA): TGTGCCAGTAGTATTAGGGACAGGAGTTACGAGCAGTACTTC.

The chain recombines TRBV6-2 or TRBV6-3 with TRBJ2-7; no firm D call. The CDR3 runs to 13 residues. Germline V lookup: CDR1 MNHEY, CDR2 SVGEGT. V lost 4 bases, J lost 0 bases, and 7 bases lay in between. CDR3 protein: CASSSTVSYEQYF. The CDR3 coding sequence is TGTGCCAGCAGTTCTACAGTCTCCTACGAGCAGTACTTC.

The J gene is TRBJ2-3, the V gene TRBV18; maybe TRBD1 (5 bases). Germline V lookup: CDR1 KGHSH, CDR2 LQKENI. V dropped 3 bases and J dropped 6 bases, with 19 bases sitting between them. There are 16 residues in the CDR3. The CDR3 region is CASSPPPLGEADTQYF. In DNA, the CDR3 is TGTGCCAGCTCACCCCCGCCTCTAGGGGAAGCGGATACGCAGTATTTT.

The CDR3 nucleotides read TGTGCCAGCGGGACTCACTACAATGAGCAGTTCTTC. It codes for CASGTHYNEQFF. The chain combines TRBV11-3 with TRBJ2-1, with D perhaps matching TRBD2 (6 bases). The germline gives CDR1 SGHNT, CDR2 YENEEA. The length of the CDR3 is 12 residues. The V end lost 8 bases, the J end lost 3 bases, and 8 bases lay between the germline ends. Variable domain in full (rest from reference TRBV11-3 and TRBJ2-1): EAGVVQSPRYKIIEKKQPVAFWCNPISGHNTLYWYLQNLGQGPELLIRYENEEAVDDSQLPKDRFSAERLKGVDSTLKIQPAELGDSAVYLCASGTHYNEQFFGPGTRLTVL.

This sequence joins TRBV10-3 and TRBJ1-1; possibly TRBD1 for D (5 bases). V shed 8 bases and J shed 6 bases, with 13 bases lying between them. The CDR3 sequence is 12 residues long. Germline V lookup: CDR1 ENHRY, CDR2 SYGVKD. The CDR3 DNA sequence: TGTGCCATCGGGGGAACGGGGGCTGAAGCTTTCTTT. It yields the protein CAIGGTGAEAFF.